A selection of T cell receptor beta chains follows, all from one sample in a study of cytomegalovirus exposure and HLA in healthy donors. Libraries were prepared by immunoSEQ multiplex PCR; TCRdb keeps only in-frame clonotypes and omits some of them. Of roughly 200,000 clones listed, roughly 86% are singletons. The material sequenced was PBMCs. Every receptor here comes from a man aged 25-45 years in good health and CMV-seropositive. Both conserved end residues are part of each CDR3. A D gene is named only where the DNA matches it firmly. Size tells how often a clone was seen (once, few, many) or the class of an expanded clone, and some rows leave it out.

size	D	V	J	CDR3	DNA
-	-	TRBV5-1	TRBJ2-1	CASSQGTASRGNEQFF	TGCGCCAGCAGCCAGGGGACCGCTTCGCGGGGCAATGAGCAGTTCTTC
once	TRBD2	TRBV6-1	TRBJ2-3	CASSQLAGGRDTQYF	TGTGCCAGCAGCCAACTAGCGGGAGGGAGAGATACGCAGTATTTT
once	-	TRBV28	TRBJ1-5	CASSPFRSNQPQHF	TGTGCCAGCAGCCCCTTCCGGAGCAATCAGCCCCAGCATTTT
-	-	TRBV28	TRBJ1-1	CASSFGSPGPEAFF	TGTGCCAGCAGTTTTGGCTCCCCGGGGCCTGAAGCTTTCTTT
-	TRBD2	TRBV7-9	TRBJ2-7	CASSLDGGSIYEQYF	TGTGCCAGCAGCTTAGATGGCGGGAGCATCTACGAGCAGTACTTC
-	TRBD1	TRBV7-3	TRBJ1-1	CASSPNPQGASTEAFF	TGTGCCAGCAGCCCGAACCCACAGGGGGCGTCTACTGAAGCTTTCTTT
once	-	TRBV5-6	TRBJ1-6	CASSLGRATYSPLHF	TGTGCCAGCAGCTTGGGGCGGGCAACCTATTCACCCCTCCACTTT
-	TRBD2	TRBV7-9	TRBJ2-3	CASSGLAGGLDSDTQYF	TGTGCCAGCAGCGGACTAGCGGGAGGACTAGATTCAGATACGCAGTATTTT
-	TRBD1	TRBV19	TRBJ1-5	CASRPTGGSLQPQHF	TGTGCCAGTAGGCCGACAGGGGGGAGTTTACAGCCCCAGCATTTT
-	-	TRBV5-1	TRBJ1-4	CASSLGSGTNEKLFF	TGCGCCAGCAGCTTGGGATCCGGGACCAATGAAAAACTGTTTTTT
once	-	TRBV28	TRBJ2-7	CASRGEYEQYF	TGTGCCAGCAGGGGTGAATACGAGCAGTACTTC
-	TRBD1	TRBV6-1	TRBJ2-7	CASSEILPSQGRMREQYF	TGTGCCAGCAGTGAAATATTACCATCACAGGGGCGAATGAGGGAGCAGTACTTC
-	-	TRBV6-5	TRBJ1-1	CASRGGTEAFF	TGTGCCAGCAGGGGGGGCACTGAAGCTTTCTTT
once	-	TRBV6-1	TRBJ2-1	CASSDQKQSNEQFF	TGTGCCAGCAGTGACCAGAAACAGAGCAATGAGCAGTTCTTC
-	-	TRBV18	TRBJ2-5	CASSSGQSETQYF	TGTGCCAGCTCATCAGGACAGTCGGAGACCCAGTACTTC
-	-	TRBV28	TRBJ1-3	CASCWRGTGNTIYF	TGTGCCAGTTGTTGGAGAGGAACTGGAAACACCATATATTTT
-	-	TRBV9	TRBJ2-2	CASSVDGSGELFF	TGTGCCAGCAGCGTAGATGGATCCGGGGAGCTGTTTTTT
-	-	TRBV4-3	TRBJ2-7	CASSQALRGTSSYEQYF	TGCGCCAGCAGCCAGGCTCTCAGGGGAACATCATCCTACGAGCAGTACTTC
-	-	TRBV4-3	TRBJ2-7	CASSQVWGFNEQYF	TGCGCCAGCAGCCAAGTTTGGGGATTCAACGAGCAGTACTTC
-	TRBD2	TRBV25-1	TRBJ2-1	CASSGVGGGYNEQFF	TGTGCCAGCAGCGGGGTAGGCGGGGGATACAATGAGCAGTTCTTC
-	-	TRBV15	TRBJ1-5	CATSRGKNQPQHF	TGTGCCACCAGCAGAGGAAAAAATCAGCCCCAGCATTTT
once	-	TRBV7-3	TRBJ1-5	CASSLDTNQPQHF	TGTGCCAGCAGCTTGGATACTAATCAGCCCCAGCATTTT
few	-	TRBV6-4	TRBJ1-5	CASSEGSNQPQHF	TGTGCCAGCAGTGAGGGTAGCAATCAGCCCCAGCATTTT
-	TRBD1	TRBV4-2	TRBJ1-2	CASSAASGQGFYGYTF	TGTGCCAGCAGTGCCGCCTCGGGACAGGGGTTCTATGGCTACACCTTC
once	-	TRBV29-1	TRBJ2-3	CSVIDSFGTDTQYF	TGCAGCGTTATCGACTCCTTCGGCACAGATACGCAGTATTTT
-	TRBD2	TRBV19	TRBJ2-1	CASSTPGLAGVEQFF	TGTGCCAGTAGTACCCCGGGACTAGCGGGAGTTGAGCAGTTCTTC
-	-	TRBV9	TRBJ2-7	CASSRGAGASYEQYF	TGTGCCAGCAGCAGGGGGGCAGGTGCCTCCTACGAGCAGTACTTC
-	TRBD2	TRBV19	TRBJ2-1	CASSIQRGNNEQFF	TGTGCCAGTAGTATTCAGCGGGGGAACAATGAGCAGTTCTTC
-	TRBD1	TRBV27	TRBJ2-3	CASSPRRQGGNTQYF	TGTGCCAGCAGTCCAAGGCGACAGGGGGGCAATACGCAGTATTTT
-	TRBD1	TRBV11-3	TRBJ2-2	CASSSGTGNTGELFF	TGTGCCAGCAGCTCCGGGACAGGGAACACCGGGGAGCTGTTTTTT
-	-	TRBV29-1	TRBJ1-3	CSVDPTNSGNTIYF	TGCAGCGTTGATCCTACCAACTCTGGAAACACCATATATTTT
-	-	TRBV5-6	TRBJ2-7	CASSWGHRTTYEQYF	TGTGCCAGCAGCTGGGGACACCGAACAACTTACGAGCAGTACTTC
-	TRBD1	TRBV28	TRBJ2-7	CASSPAQGDPSYEQYF	TGTGCCAGCAGTCCGGCACAGGGGGACCCCTCTTACGAGCAGTACTTC
-	-	TRBV14	TRBJ1-4	CASSPLGSLNEKLFF	TGTGCCAGCAGCCCTTTGGGGTCCCTTAATGAAAAACTGTTTTTT
-	-	TRBV5-1	TRBJ2-1	CASSSTSFNEQFF	TGCGCCAGCAGCTCCACTAGTTTCAATGAGCAGTTCTTC
-	-	TRBV6-5	TRBJ1-3	CASRTMGSGNTIYF	TGTGCCAGCAGAACTATGGGGTCTGGAAACACCATATATTTT
-	TRBD2	TRBV6-4	TRBJ2-1	CASSDRGGGGYNEQFF	TGTGCCAGCAGTGACCGAGGCGGGGGGGGCTACAATGAGCAGTTCTTC
-	-	TRBV19	TRBJ2-5	CASREAGSLQETQYF	TGTGCCAGTAGAGAGGCCGGGTCTCTCCAAGAGACCCAGTACTTC
-	TRBD2	TRBV25-1	TRBJ2-5	CASSDVASGGKTQYF	TGTGCCAGCAGTGATGTAGCTAGCGGGGGGAAGACCCAGTACTTC
many	-	TRBV29-1	TRBJ2-7	CSVALSSYEQYF	TGCAGCGTGGCCCTGAGCTCCTACGAGCAGTACTTC
-	TRBD2	TRBV10-3	TRBJ2-1	CAISESQGGLADYNEQFF	TGTGCCATCAGTGAGTCGCAGGGAGGGCTAGCGGACTACAATGAGCAGTTCTTC
-	TRBD2	TRBV7-7	TRBJ2-3	CASSASFSGGTDTQYF	TGTGCCAGCAGCGCGTCCTTCAGCGGGGGCACAGATACGCAGTATTTT
-	TRBD2	TRBV5-1	TRBJ2-7	CASSFRATSGAEQYF	TGCGCCAGCAGCTTTCGGGCGACTAGCGGGGCCGAGCAGTACTTC
-	TRBD1	TRBV5-6	TRBJ2-1	CASSARGLGYNEQFF	TGTGCCAGCAGCGCCAGGGGGCTAGGGTACAATGAGCAGTTCTTC
-	-	TRBV6-5	TRBJ1-2	CASKAYSHPGYTF	TGTGCCAGCAAAGCCTACTCTCATCCTGGCTACACCTTC
-	-	TRBV19	TRBJ1-5	CASSIGRDGNQPQHF	TGTGCCAGTAGTATTGGCAGGGACGGCAATCAGCCCCAGCATTTT
-	-	TRBV28	TRBJ1-2	CASSPPAPLYGYTF	TGTGCCAGCAGTCCCCCCGCTCCTCTATATGGCTACACCTTC
-	TRBD1	TRBV2	TRBJ2-7	CASSEALGTGTYEQYF	TGTGCCAGCAGTGAAGCGCTTGGGACAGGGACGTACGAGCAGTACTTC
-	TRBD1	TRBV7-3	TRBJ1-3	CASSPGTDGNTIYF	TGTGCCAGCAGCCCAGGGACAGACGGAAACACCATATATTTT
-	-	TRBV11-3	TRBJ2-7	CASSLEYSGYEQYF	TGTGCCAGCAGCTTAGAATACAGTGGATACGAGCAGTACTTC
few	-	TRBV28	TRBJ1-5	CASSLMNWNQPQHF	TGTGCCAGCAGTTTAATGAACTGGAATCAGCCCCAGCATTTT
-	TRBD1	TRBV19	TRBJ1-1	CASGQGWNTEAFF	TGTGCCAGTGGACAGGGTTGGAACACTGAAGCTTTCTTT
-	TRBD2	TRBV29-1	TRBJ2-5	CSVGPPPGLAVPERETQYF	TGCAGCGTTGGACCCCCCCCGGGACTAGCGGTCCCCGAGAGAGAGACCCAGTACTTC
-	TRBD1	TRBV5-1	TRBJ1-1	CASSQQGGGTEAFF	TGCGCCAGCAGCCAGCAGGGGGGAGGCACTGAAGCTTTCTTT
-	-	TRBV5-4	TRBJ1-2	CASSLGEALVGYTF	TGTGCCAGCAGCTTGGGGGAGGCCCTTGTCGGCTACACCTTC